Presented here are 8 T cell receptor beta chains from one specimen sequenced in a study of cytomegalovirus exposure and HLA in healthy donors. Measured with immunoSEQ multiplex PCR; TCRdb has only the in-frame clones, and not every one. The table lists about 240,000 clones, 80% to 90% of them singletons. The sample comprised PBMCs. The receptors shown here come from a man aged 18 to 30 in good health and CMV-seronegative.

This clone was found once. V usage is TRBV15 and J usage is TRBJ2-2; D not resolved. This CDR3 has 14 amino acids. Trimming pared 2 bases from V and 1 base from J, leaving 5 bases between. From germline, CDR1 is LNHNV and CDR2 YYDKDF (reference sequence). The CDR3 region has the DNA TGTGCCACCAGCAGAACCAGGAACACCGGGGAGCTGTTTTTT. Translating it yields CATSRTRNTGELFF.

The chain employs TRBV10-2 and TRBJ2-3; 7 bases map to TRBD1. CDR3 size: 14 residues. Germline trimming cut 3 bases from V and 1 base from J; bases unmatched to any gene: 1. CDR1 WSHSY and CDR2 SAAADI come from the germline V gene. The CDR3 is CASSDTGGTDTQYF. CDR3 nucleotides: TGCGCCAGCAGTGACACAGGGGGCACAGATACGCAGTATTTT.

The chain carries TRBV11-2 and TRBJ2-7; the D is unclear. This CDR3 is built from 10 residues. Trimming took off 5 bases at V and 3 bases at J, with 2 bases between the two ends. The V gene's germline CDR1 is SGHAT and CDR2 FQNNGV. The CDR3 loop is CASSLYEQYF. In DNA form, the CDR3 reads TGTGCCAGCAGCCTCTACGAGCAGTACTTC.

This rearrangement joins TRBV5-1 to TRBJ2-7, with a tentative D call TRBD1 (6 bases). Trimming pared 0 bases from V and 0 bases from J, leaving 13 bases between. Germline V lookup: CDR1 SGHRS, CDR2 YFSETQ. The CDR3 length is 16 residues. The CDR3 nucleotides are TGCGCCAGCAGCTTGGACAGGGCCGAATCCTCCTACGAGCAGTACTTC. This gives the protein CASSLDRAESSYEQYF.

This clone was detected only a few times. The CDR3 here is CASSPRAQASPLHF. In nucleotides, the CDR3 is TGTGCCAGCTCACCGAGGGCCCAGGCTTCACCCCTCCACTTT. The chain recombines TRBV18 with TRBJ1-6; D is ambiguous. CDR3 length: 14 residues. CDR1 is KGHSH and CDR2 is LQKENI in the germline V gene. V dropped 3 bases and J dropped 9 bases, with 12 bases sitting between them.

This clone turned up a few times. The chain has TRBV30 and TRBJ1-2, with D tentatively TRBD1 (6 bases). This CDR3 is built from 12 residues. Trimming left V 1 base short and J 8 bases short, with 11 bases between. CDR1 and CDR2 from the germline V gene are GTSNPN and SVGIG (reference sequence). The CDR3 here is CAWSAGVGGYTF. The CDR3 bases are TGTGCCTGGAGTGCAGGGGTAGGCGGCTACACCTTC.

This clone was detected once. The chain uses TRBV19 and TRBJ2-7, with D uncertain. V lost 7 bases, J lost 7 bases, and 8 bases lay in between. Per germline, CDR1 LNHDA and CDR2 SQIVND (reference sequence). This CDR3 comprises 10 residues. Here the CDR3 DNA reads TGTGCCAGTAATCGGTTTGAGCAGTACTTC. Translation gives CASNRFEQYF.

The chain uses TRBV4-1 and TRBJ2-1; 9 bases match TRBD2. Losses at the gene ends were 2 bases for V and 1 base for J; bases not matched to a gene: 9. Germline loops: CDR1 MGHRA, CDR2 YSYEKL. The CDR3 extends over 18 amino acids. The CDR3, as DNA: TGCGCCAGCAGCCAAACCCCGATCAGCGGGAGGTCCTACAATGAGCAGTTCTTC. Translating gives CASSQTPISGRSYNEQFF.